One T cell receptor beta chain is described in this entry. Its target is unknown. The data stem from a study of OX40 agonist ivuxolimab in advanced cancers. Findings and caveats of the study: At 0.1-3.0 mg/kg, partial responders had clonal expansion among the lowest observed.

The germline V gene has CDR1 SGHNT and CDR2 YYREEE (reference sequence). The CDR3 is 13 residues long. V was pared by 4 bases and J by 2 bases, with 10 bases between. Sequenced by immunoSEQ multiplex PCR; TCRdb stores in-frame clones only, minus some. The sample consists of about 83,000 clones, approximately 79% of them appearing once. The rearrangement links TRBV5-4 to TRBJ2-7, with D hard to call. The material was CD4+ or CD8+ T cells sorted from blood, obtained in a trial of the OX40 agonist ivuxolimab. This TCR derives from an adult with an advanced solid tumor such as melanoma, head and neck, liver or kidney cancer. The CDR3 loop is CASSPHSAYEQYF. CDR3 nucleotides: TGTGCCAGCAGCCCCCATTCAGCCTACGAGCAGTACTTC.